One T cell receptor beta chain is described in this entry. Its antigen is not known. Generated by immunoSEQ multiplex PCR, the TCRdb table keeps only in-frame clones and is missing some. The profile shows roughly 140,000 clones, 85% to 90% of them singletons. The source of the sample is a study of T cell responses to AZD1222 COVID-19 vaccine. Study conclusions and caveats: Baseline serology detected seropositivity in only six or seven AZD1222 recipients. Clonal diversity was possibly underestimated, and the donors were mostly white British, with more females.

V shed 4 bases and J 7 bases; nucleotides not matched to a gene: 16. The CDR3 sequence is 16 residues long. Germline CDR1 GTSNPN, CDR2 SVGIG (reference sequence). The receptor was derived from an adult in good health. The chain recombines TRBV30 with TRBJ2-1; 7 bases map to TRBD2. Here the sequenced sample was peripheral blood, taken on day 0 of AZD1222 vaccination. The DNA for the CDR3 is TGTGCCTGGAAGACCCCCCTAGGCGGGAGAAGGAATGAGCAGTTCTTC. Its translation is CAWKTPLGGRRNEQFF.